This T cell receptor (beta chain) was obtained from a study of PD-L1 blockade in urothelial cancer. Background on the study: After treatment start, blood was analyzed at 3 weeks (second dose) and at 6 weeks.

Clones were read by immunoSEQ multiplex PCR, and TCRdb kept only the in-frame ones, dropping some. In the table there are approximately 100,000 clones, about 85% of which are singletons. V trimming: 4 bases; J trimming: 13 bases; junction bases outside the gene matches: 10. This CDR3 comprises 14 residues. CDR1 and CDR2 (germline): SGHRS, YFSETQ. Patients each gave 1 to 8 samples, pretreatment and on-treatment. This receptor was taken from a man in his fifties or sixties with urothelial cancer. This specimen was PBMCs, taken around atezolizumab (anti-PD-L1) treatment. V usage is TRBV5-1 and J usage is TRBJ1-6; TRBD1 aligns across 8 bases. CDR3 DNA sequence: TGCGCCAGCAGCCCGGACAGGGCGGATGAGCCCCTCCACTTT. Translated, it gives CASSPDRADEPLHF.